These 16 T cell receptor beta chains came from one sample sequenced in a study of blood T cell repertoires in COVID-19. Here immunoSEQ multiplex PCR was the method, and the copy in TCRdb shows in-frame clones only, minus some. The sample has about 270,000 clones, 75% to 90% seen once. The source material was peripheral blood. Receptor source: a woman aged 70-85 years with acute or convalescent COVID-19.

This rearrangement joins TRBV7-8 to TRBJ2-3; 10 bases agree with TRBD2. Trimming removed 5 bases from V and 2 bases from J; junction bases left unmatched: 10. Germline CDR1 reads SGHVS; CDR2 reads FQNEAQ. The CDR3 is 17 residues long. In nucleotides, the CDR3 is TGTGCCAGCAGCCCAAGGAGCGGGGGGGCCTTCACAGATACGCAGTATTTT. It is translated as CASSPRSGGAFTDTQYF. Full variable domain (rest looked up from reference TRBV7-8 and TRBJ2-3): GAGVSQSPRYKVAKRGQDVALRCDPISGHVSLFWYQQALGQGPEFLTYFQNEAQLDKSGLPSDRFFAERPEGSVSTLKIQRTQQEDSAVYLCASSPRSGGAFTDTQYFGPGTRLTVL.

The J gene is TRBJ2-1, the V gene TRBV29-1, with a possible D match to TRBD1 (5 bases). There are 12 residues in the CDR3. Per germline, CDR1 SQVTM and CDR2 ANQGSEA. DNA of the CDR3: TGCAGTGCTGACAGACTCTACAATGAGCAGTTCTTC. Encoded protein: CSADRLYNEQFF.

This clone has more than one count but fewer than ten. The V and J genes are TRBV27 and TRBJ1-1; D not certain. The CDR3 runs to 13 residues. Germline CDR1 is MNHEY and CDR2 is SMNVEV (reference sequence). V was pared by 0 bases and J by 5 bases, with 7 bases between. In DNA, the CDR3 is TGTGCCAGCAGTTTATCCGAGAAGACTGAAGCTTTCTTT. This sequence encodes CASSLSEKTEAFF.

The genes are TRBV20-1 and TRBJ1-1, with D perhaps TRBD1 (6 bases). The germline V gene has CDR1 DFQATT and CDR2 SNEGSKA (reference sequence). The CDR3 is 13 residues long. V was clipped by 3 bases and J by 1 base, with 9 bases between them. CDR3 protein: CSASDRQNTEAFF. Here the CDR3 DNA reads TGCAGTGCTAGTGACAGGCAGAACACTGAAGCTTTCTTT.

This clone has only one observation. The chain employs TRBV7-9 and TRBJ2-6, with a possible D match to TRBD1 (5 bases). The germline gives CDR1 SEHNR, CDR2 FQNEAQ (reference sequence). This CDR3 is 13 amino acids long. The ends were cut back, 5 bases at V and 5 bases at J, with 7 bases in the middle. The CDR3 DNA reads TGTGCCAGCAGCCCAGGGAGGGCCAACGTCCTGACTTTC. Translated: CASSPGRANVLTF. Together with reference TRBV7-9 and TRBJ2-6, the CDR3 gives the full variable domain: DTGVSQNPRHKITKRGQNVTFRCDPISEHNRLYWYRQTLGQGPEFLTYFQNEAQLEKSRLLSDRFSAERPKGSFSTLEIQRTEQGDSAMYLCASSPGRANVLTFGAGSRLTVL.

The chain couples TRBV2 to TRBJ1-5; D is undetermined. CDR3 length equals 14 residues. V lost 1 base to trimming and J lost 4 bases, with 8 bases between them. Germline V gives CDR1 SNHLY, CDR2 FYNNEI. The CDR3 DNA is TGTGCCAGCAGTGAAGGGTCTCTAAATCAGCCCCAGCATTTT. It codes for CASSEGSLNQPQHF.

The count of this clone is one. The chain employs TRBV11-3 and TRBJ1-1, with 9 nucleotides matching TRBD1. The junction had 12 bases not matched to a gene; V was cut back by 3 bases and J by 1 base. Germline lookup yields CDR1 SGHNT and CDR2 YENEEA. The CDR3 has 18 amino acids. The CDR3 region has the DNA TGTGCCAGCAGCTTGAATTGGGACAGGGACGTCCGGAACACTGAAGCTTTCTTT. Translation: CASSLNWDRDVRNTEAFF.

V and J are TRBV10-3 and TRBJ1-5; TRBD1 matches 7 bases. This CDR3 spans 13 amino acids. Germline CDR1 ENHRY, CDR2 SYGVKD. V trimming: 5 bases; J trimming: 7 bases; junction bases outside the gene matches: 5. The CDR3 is CAISRQGRQPQHF. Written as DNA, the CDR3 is TGTGCCATCAGTCGACAGGGTCGGCAGCCCCAGCATTTT.

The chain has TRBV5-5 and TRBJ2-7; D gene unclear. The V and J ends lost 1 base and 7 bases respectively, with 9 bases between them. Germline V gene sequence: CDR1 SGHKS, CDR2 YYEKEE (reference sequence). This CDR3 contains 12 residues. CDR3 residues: CASSLSLREQYF. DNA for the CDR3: TGTGCCAGCAGCTTGTCCCTTCGGGAGCAGTACTTC.

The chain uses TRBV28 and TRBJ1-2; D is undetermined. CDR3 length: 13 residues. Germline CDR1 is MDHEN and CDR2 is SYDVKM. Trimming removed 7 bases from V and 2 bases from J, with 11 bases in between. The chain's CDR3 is CASTSNINYGYTF. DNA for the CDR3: TGTGCCAGCACCTCGAACATCAACTATGGCTACACCTTC.

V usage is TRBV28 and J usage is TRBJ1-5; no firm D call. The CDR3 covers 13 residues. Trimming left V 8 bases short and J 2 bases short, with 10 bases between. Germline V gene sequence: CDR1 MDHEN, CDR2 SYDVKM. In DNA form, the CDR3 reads TGTGCCAGCGAGGGCTTTGGCAATCAGCCCCAGCATTTT. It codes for CASEGFGNQPQHF.

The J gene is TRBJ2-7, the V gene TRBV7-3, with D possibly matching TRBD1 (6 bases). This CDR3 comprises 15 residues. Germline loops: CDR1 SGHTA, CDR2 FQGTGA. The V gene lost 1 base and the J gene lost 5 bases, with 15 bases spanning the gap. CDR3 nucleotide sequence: TGTGCCAGCAGCTTAAATGGGGGACACCTCGACGAGCAGTACTTC. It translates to CASSLNGGHLDEQYF.

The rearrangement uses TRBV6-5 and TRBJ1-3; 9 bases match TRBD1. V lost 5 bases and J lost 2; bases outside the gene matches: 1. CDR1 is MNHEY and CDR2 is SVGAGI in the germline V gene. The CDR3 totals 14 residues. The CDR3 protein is CASSRDRAGNTIYF. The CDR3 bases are TGTGCCAGCAGTAGGGACAGGGCTGGAAACACCATATATTTT.

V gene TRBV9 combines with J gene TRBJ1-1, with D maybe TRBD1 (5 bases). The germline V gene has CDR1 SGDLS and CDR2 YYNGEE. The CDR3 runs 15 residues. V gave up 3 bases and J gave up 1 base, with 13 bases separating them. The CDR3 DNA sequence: TGTGCCAGCAGCGGGGGGGATCTATCGAACACTGAAGCTTTCTTT. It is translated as CASSGGDLSNTEAFF.

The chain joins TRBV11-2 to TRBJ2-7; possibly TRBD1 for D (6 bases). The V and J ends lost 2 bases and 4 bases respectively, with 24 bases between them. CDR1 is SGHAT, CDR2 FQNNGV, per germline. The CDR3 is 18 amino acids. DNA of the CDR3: TGTGCCAGCAGCTTACTATCCCGAGCCAGGGGACAAGTATACGAGCAGTACTTC. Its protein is CASSLLSRARGQVYEQYF.

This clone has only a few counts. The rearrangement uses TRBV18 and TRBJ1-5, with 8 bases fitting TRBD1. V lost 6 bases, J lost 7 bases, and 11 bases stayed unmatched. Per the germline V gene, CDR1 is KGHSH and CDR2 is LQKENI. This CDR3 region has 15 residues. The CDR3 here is CASSRQDRDRQPQHF. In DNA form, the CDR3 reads TGTGCCAGCTCGCGCCAGGACAGGGACCGCCAGCCCCAGCATTTT.